A single sample gave rise to the 6 T cell receptor beta chains below, sequenced in a study of blood T cell repertoires in COVID-19. Profiling relied on immunoSEQ multiplex PCR, and the TCRdb table lists in-frame clones only, not all of them. The sample has some 100,000 clones; approximately 81% are singletons. The sample was peripheral blood. These receptors were obtained from a man in his sixties with acute or convalescent COVID-19.

This chain joins TRBV7-3 and TRBJ2-1, with 8 bases matching TRBD1. The CDR3 length is 15 residues. The trim removed 6 bases at V and 5 bases at J, leaving 9 bases unmatched. CDR1 SGHTA and CDR2 FQGTGA come from the germline V gene. In nucleotides, the CDR3 is TGTGCCAGCAGAATAGACAGGGGAGGCAACAATGAGCAGTTCTTC. Translating gives CASRIDRGGNNEQFF.

V and J are TRBV2 and TRBJ2-5; TRBD2 matches 8 bases. Per germline, CDR1 SNHLY and CDR2 FYNNEI. This CDR3 spans 15 amino acids. J lost 5 bases, V lost 5 bases, and 10 bases had no gene match. The CDR3 reads CASSSPGTRRETQYF. The CDR3 bases are TGTGCCAGCAGTTCCCCCGGGACTAGAAGGGAGACCCAGTACTTC.

The chain recombines TRBV10-3 with TRBJ1-2, with D perhaps matching TRBD1 (6 bases). CDR1 is ENHRY, CDR2 SYGVKD, per germline. CDR3 length equals 13 residues. Deletions cut 1 base from V and 8 bases from J, with 11 bases between. CDR3 sequence: CAISEFTGTGYTF. The CDR3 DNA reads as TGTGCCATCAGTGAGTTTACAGGGACCGGCTACACCTTC.

This chain uses TRBV29-1 with TRBJ1-2, with D tentatively TRBD1 (6 bases). Germline CDR1 reads SQVTM; CDR2 reads ANQGSEA. The CDR3 spans 14 residues. Trimming removed 2 bases at V and 5 bases at J, with 15 bases between. The CDR3 region has the DNA TGCAGCGTTGAAACAGGGAACGCTGGGTATGGCTACACCTTC. Its protein product is CSVETGNAGYGYTF.

V usage is TRBV9 and J usage is TRBJ1-4, with D unresolved. Trimming removed 0 bases from V and 0 bases from J, with 6 bases in between. The CDR3 sequence is 15 residues long. Germline V gene lookup returns CDR1 SGDLS and CDR2 YYNGEE. CDR3 coding DNA: TGTGCCAGCAGCGTAGGTACAGCAACTAATGAAAAACTGTTTTTT. It encodes CASSVGTATNEKLFF.

The rearrangement links TRBV5-1 to TRBJ2-7, with D perhaps TRBD2 (7 bases). Trimming cost V 0 bases and J 0 bases, with 16 bases left between them. CDR3 size: 17 residues. CDR1 and CDR2 from the germline V gene are SGHRS and YFSETQ. The CDR3 protein is CASSLGWGGHSSYEQYF. The DNA for the CDR3 is TGCGCCAGCAGCTTGGGATGGGGGGGACACAGCTCCTACGAGCAGTACTTC.